The 6 T cell receptor beta chains presented below share a single source sample, sequenced in a study of vaccination and CD4 T cells after COVID-19. No antigen is known for these receptors. Sequenced with the Oncomine TCR Beta short-read assay was DNA taken from cultured CD4+ T cells. In TCRdb, the PCR reads were re-called with MiXCR into one record per CDR3 protein. The sample has about 12,000 distinct CDR3 sequences; roughly three fifths are singletons. Treatment in this sample: 10-day PBMC culture with coronavirus spike peptide pools or control peptides (ViraFEST assay). The sequenced sample was CD4+ T cells from blood, cultured in vitro. These receptors came from a human donor who had recovered from COVID-19.

The genes are TRBV5-6 and TRBJ2-3; the D call may be TRBD1 or TRBD2 (6 bases each). V shed 4 bases and J shed 4 bases, with 16 bases lying between them. CDR1 is SGHDT and CDR2 is YYEEEE in the germline V gene. This CDR3 has 15 amino acids. The CDR3 DNA reads as TGTGCCAGCAGCCGTGGTCCAGGGGAGGCAGATACGCAGTATTTT. It translates to CASSRGPGEADTQYF.

This clonotype was counted only a few times. The V gene is TRBV18, the J gene TRBJ1-2; 9 positions agree with TRBD1. The CDR3 runs 16 residues. Germline lookup yields CDR1 KGHSH and CDR2 LQKENI. After removal of 0 bases from V and 7 bases from J, the junction contained 9 bases not matched to a gene. Here the CDR3 reads CASSPPSTGGFRGYTF. CDR3 in DNA: TGTGCCAGCTCACCACCGTCGACAGGGGGTTTTCGTGGCTACACCTTC. Full variable domain (missing parts from reference TRBV18 and TRBJ1-2): NAGVMQNPRHLVRRRGQEARLRCSPMKGHSHVYWYRQLPEEGLKFMVYLQKENIIDESGMPKERFSAEFPKEGPSILRIQQVVRGDSAAYFCASSPPSTGGFRGYTFGSGTRLTVV.

The chain employs TRBV20-1 and TRBJ2-1; TRBD2 aligns across 9 bases. Germline V CDR1 and CDR2: DFQATT, SNEGSKA (reference sequence). The CDR3 has 14 residues. V shed 3 bases, J shed 5 bases, and the junction held 5 bases outside the gene matches. CDR3 protein: CSASGLAGHNEQFF. CDR3 bases: TGCAGTGCTAGCGGCCTAGCGGGGCACAATGAGCAGTTCTTC.

The V call is TRBV2, the J call TRBJ1-6; 7 bases fit TRBD1. The CDR3 consists of 14 residues. Per the germline V gene, CDR1 is SNHLY and CDR2 is FYNNEI. V shed 6 bases and J 6 bases; nucleotides not matched to a gene: 5. CDR3 region: CASREDRPNSPLHF. CDR3 in DNA: TGTGCCAGCAGGGAGGACAGGCCTAATTCACCCCTCCACTTT.

The chain's CDR3 is CSASGRADQYF. The DNA for the CDR3 is TGCAGTGCTAGTGGCCGCGCGGACCAGTACTTC. J is TRBJ2-5 and V is TRBV20-1, with no clear D. CDR1 and CDR2 from the germline V gene are DFQATT and SNEGSKA (reference sequence). CDR3 size: 11 residues. Deletions cut 3 bases from V and 10 bases from J, with 12 bases between.

Only a few counts were recorded for this clonotype. The CDR3 region is CSASPTGQKYGYTF. CDR3 DNA sequence: TGCAGTGCTAGCCCTACGGGGCAGAAATATGGCTACACCTTC. This chain uses TRBV20-1 with TRBJ1-2; the D gene is possibly TRBD1 (5 bases). This CDR3 is 14 amino acids long. Trimming stripped 3 bases from V and 5 bases from J, with 16 bases between. Germline V gene lookup returns CDR1 DFQATT and CDR2 SNEGSKA (reference sequence).